The present T cell receptor beta chain was sequenced within a study of pediatric ulcerative colitis (dated by TCRdb to between 2018 and 2020). Regarding the study in general: About nine newly diagnosed, treatment-naive pediatric ulcerative colitis patients and a few non-IBD control children each provided paired blood and rectal samples. Beyond this particular receptor, the publication reports: Repertoires were derived from total lymphocyte DNA, so rare subsets such as regulatory T cells may have patterns not reflected. Rectal pinch biopsies may have included blood-derived T cells, especially in patients with overt colitis. Controls, mild-moderate and acute severe colitis patients were separated by rectal repertoire features, and reduced rectal diversity due to clonal expansions was observed in acute severe colitis. With only a few individuals, the healthy control group was small. Clonal overlap between a subject's own blood and rectum was significantly greater in ulcerative colitis patients than in controls, which suggests more T cell trafficking to inflamed tissue. A couple of patients' blood samples yielded substantially fewer templates for technical reasons and were excluded from blood-rectal overlap analysis. Two rectal CDR3 clonotypes were detected in all ulcerative colitis patients and were not detected in any of the controls.

One to two pinch biopsies were taken from the rectum for research during colonoscopy. The control children had a colonoscopy because IBD was suspected, but their endoscopy was normal both macroscopically and histologically, and none were diagnosed with IBD within the following year. Before DNA was isolated, the rectal biopsies underwent proteinase K digestion. The Wizard kit (Promega) was used to extract genomic DNA from the blood and intestinal samples. Only one count was recorded for this clone. There is no known antigen for this receptor. There are no base qualities to consult, and no much larger clone falls within one base. Trimming takes 5 bases from V and 2 bases from J, and the germline ends sit 6 bases apart. CDR1 and CDR2 were assigned from the germline V gene (reference sequence) as DFQATT and SNEGSKA. Including cysteine and phenylalanine, the CDR3 has 11 amino acids. Only CDR3 DNA remains: 33 bases, in frame from the first base.

Using the immunoSEQ TRB Survey service, rearranged CDR3 beta regions were amplified from genomic DNA with multiplex V and J primers. To keep sequencing depth the same across samples, survey-level depth of up to 500,000 reads per sample was applied. Libraries were purified, pooled and sequenced on Illumina technology. On the authors' methods: immunoSEQ online tools were used for productive clonality, sample overlap, pairwise scatters, CDR3 beta length, V/D/J gene usage and productiveness. Calculated diversity was defined as the number of unique rearrangements divided by total templates, multiplied by 100, and Shannon and Simpson indices were computed as well. For principal component analysis, Z-score normalized data were analyzed with the R prcomp function and the ggbiplot package. Morisita's index was used to measure clonal overlap between blood and rectum within each subject. The table comes from immuneACCESS by way of TCRdb, which keeps in-frame sequences with V and J called. Part of the clones is missing from these tables; in studies checked, under half for an unresolved V gene and the rest for unknown reasons. V and J calls and clone size are given by that table; D and trimming were obtained from the DNA. Across this sample there are fewer than 20,000 clones, with about 80% seen only once. The ten largest clonotypes hold roughly 7.8% of the sample.

The clonotype originates from a boy aged 10-17 years who was a control in a study of pediatric ulcerative colitis. In this chain, TRBV20-1 is recombined with TRBJ2-5, with no D gene named confidently. The sequenced sample was gut tissue. The CDR3 in this case is CSAPIQETQYF. Read as DNA, the sequence is TGCAGTGCTCCTATACAAGAGACCCAGTACTTC.